Reported below is one TCR beta chain. Its antigen is not known. The CDR3 loop spans 11 amino acids. V dropped 6 bases and J dropped 6 bases, with 9 bases sitting between them. Germline loops: CDR1 ENHRY, CDR2 SYGVKD. The data were obtained in a study of cytomegalovirus exposure and HLA in healthy donors. This PCR relied on a set of 60 Vbeta primers and 13 Jbeta primers. In the original workflow: In a later analysis, the count reached some 75 million unique TCR beta chains, with 8.5 million to 14 million shared. TCRdb keeps only in-frame clones here, not all; method: immunoSEQ multiplex PCR. V and J calls and clone size are given by that table; D and trimming were obtained from the DNA. The sample holds about 170,000 clones. Whole-study findings and limits: With high specificity and sensitivity, the classifier reportedly diagnosed cytomegalovirus status. The presence/absence work took it that sequencing depth was about the same across donors. It was reported in a later analysis that an Asian-associated ancestry cluster showed fewer N-insertions than the approximately 700-donor mean.

The source of this sequence is a woman younger than 30 in good health and CMV-seropositive. V gene TRBV10-3 combines with J gene TRBJ2-7; D might be TRBD2 (5 bases). The sample consisted of PBMCs. The chain's CDR3 is CAIRDSLEQYF. CDR3 coding DNA: TGTGCCATCAGGGACTCCCTCGAGCAGTACTTC.